This T cell receptor beta chain stems from a study of regulatory T cells in long-lasting Graves disease. This sample's time point: newly diagnosed GD, antithyroid drugs for less than 3 months. From RNA extracted from PBMCs, the TCR library was made. Building of the TCR beta libraries involved iRepertoire HTBI primers and Arm-PCR of CDR3 regions. Per the original methods: Looking across samples, the authors found about 62 TRBV and 14 to 15 TRBJ segments. TCRdb redid the calling of the multiplex PCR reads with MiXCR, one entry per CDR3 protein. The V and J calls, along with clone size, are taken from TCRdb and not from the paper's own processing. The repertoire consists of hundreds of thousands of distinct CDR3 sequences, with roughly 15% occurring once and the leading ten covering around 25%. Separately, the same data were catalogued under a study of T cells in Graves' hyperthyroidism and ophthalmopathy. That source reports: Graves' hyperthyroidism was deemed stable given no ophthalmopathy progression within 18 months. HTBI primers were used for first-round RT-PCR of the TCR CDR3. Ophthalmopathy was told apart from stable hyperthyroidism by a 13 V-J model.

The receptor comes from a woman between 40 and 65 years old with Graves disease. The material sequenced was peripheral blood mononuclear cells (PBMCs), taken at new diagnosis, from a patient treated with antithyroid drugs.

CDR3 loop: CASSLGLAGMYEQYF. DNA for the CDR3: TGTGCCAGCAGCTTGGGCCTAGCGGGGATGTACGAGCAGTACTTC. The chain joins TRBV5-4 to TRBJ2-7, with 9 bases aligning to TRBD2. The junction had 5 bases not matched to a gene; V was cut back by 0 bases and J by 4 bases. Germline values: CDR1 SGHNT, CDR2 YYREEE (reference sequence). The CDR3 sequence is 15 residues long.